These 16 T cell receptor beta chains share one sample of origin, sequenced in a study of T cell responses to AZD1222 COVID-19 vaccine. Here immunoSEQ multiplex PCR was the method, and the copy in TCRdb shows in-frame clones only, minus some. The repertoire includes around 84,000 clones, 88% of them detected once, and 5.8% sits in the top ten. This material consisted of peripheral blood, taken on day 0 of AZD1222 vaccination. These receptors were taken from an adult in good health.

The CDR3 DNA follows: TGTGCCAGCAGGAGACAGGGGGGTGAAGCTTTCTTT. It translates to CASRRQGGEAFF. V and J are TRBV9 and TRBJ1-1, with TRBD1 identical over 9 bases. The CDR3 extends over 12 amino acids. V trimming: 5 bases; J trimming: 7 bases; junction bases outside the gene matches: 3. Germline loops: CDR1 SGDLS, CDR2 YYNGEE.

The chain is built from TRBV28 and TRBJ1-1; D gene uncertain. The CDR3 loop spans 11 amino acids. From germline, CDR1 is MDHEN and CDR2 SYDVKM. Between the trimmed V and J ends, which lost 10 bases and 0 bases, there was a span of 6 bases. As DNA, the CDR3 is TGTGCCACCCTAGTGAACACTGAAGCTTTCTTT. It codes for CATLVNTEAFF.

The chain carries TRBV18 and TRBJ1-5; D is unclear. The CDR3 is 13 residues long. Germline CDR1 is KGHSH and CDR2 is LQKENI. V was pared by 6 bases and J by 4 bases, with 10 bases between. The CDR3 DNA follows: TGTGCCAGCTCTTCCGCGGGGAATCAGCCCCAGCATTTT. Encoded protein: CASSSAGNQPQHF.

The chain recombines TRBV5-1 with TRBJ2-7, with D maybe TRBD1 (5 bases). Germline CDR1 SGHRS, CDR2 YFSETQ. This CDR3 is 13 amino acids long. V was cut by 7 bases and J by 0 bases, with 11 bases left in between. This CDR3 reads CASQGQGSYEQYF. In nucleotides, the CDR3 is TGCGCCAGCCAGGGTCAGGGCTCCTACGAGCAGTACTTC.

As DNA, the CDR3 is TGCGCCAGCAGCCGAAATAGCGGGAGCCACAATGAGCAGTTCTTC. Amino acids: CASSRNSGSHNEQFF. The rearrangement joins TRBV4-1 to TRBJ2-1, with 9 bases fitting TRBD2. This CDR3 comprises 15 residues. The V segment lost 4 bases and the J segment 5 bases; nucleotides outside the gene matches: 6. Looked up from germline, CDR1 is MGHRA and CDR2 is YSYEKL.

The chain links TRBV5-4 to TRBJ2-7; 10 bases align to TRBD1. V shed 7 bases, J shed 2 bases, and the junction held 6 bases outside the gene matches. Germline assignment: CDR1 SGHNT and CDR2 YYREEE (reference sequence). The CDR3 has 14 residues. The CDR3 reads CASGPGQGTYEQYF. In DNA form, the CDR3 reads TGTGCCAGCGGTCCGGGACAGGGGACCTACGAGCAGTACTTC.

The V and J genes are TRBV11-3 and TRBJ2-4; 7 nucleotides match TRBD2. This CDR3 spans 15 amino acids. V lost 2 bases and J lost 3; bases outside the gene matches: 4. Looked up from germline, CDR1 is SGHNT and CDR2 is YENEEA. In DNA, the CDR3 is TGTGCCAGCAGCTTAAGCGGGAACAGCAAAAACATTCAGTACTTC. It translates to CASSLSGNSKNIQYF.

The chain employs TRBV6-2 or TRBV6-3 and TRBJ1-5, with no clear D. CDR3 size: 12 residues. The V gene lost 5 bases and the J gene lost 7 bases, with 9 bases spanning the gap. Germline loops: CDR1 MNHEY, CDR2 SVGEGT. In nucleotides, the CDR3 is TGTGCCAGCAGTAGACCTGAACAGCCCCAGCATTTT. Translated: CASSRPEQPQHF.

V gene TRBV5-6 combines with J gene TRBJ2-7; D not resolved. The V end was cut by 0 bases, the J end by 3 bases, with 7 bases between. The germline V gene has CDR1 SGHDT and CDR2 YYEEEE. The CDR3 loop spans 13 amino acids. The CDR3 nucleotides are TGTGCCAGCAGCTTGGCGGCCAACTACGAGCAGTACTTC. It is translated as CASSLAANYEQYF.

Written as DNA, the CDR3 is TGTGCCAGCTCTGCAGGAGGGCGCAATCAGCCCCAGCATTTT. Protein product: CASSAGGRNQPQHF. The rearrangement joins TRBV6-5 to TRBJ1-5; D not resolved. Germline assignment: CDR1 MNHEY and CDR2 SVGAGI. V was clipped by 8 bases and J by 2 bases, with 13 bases between them. The CDR3 has 14 amino acids.

A few counts support this clone. The chain couples TRBV12-3 or TRBV12-4 to TRBJ1-5; TRBD1 might be the D (5 bases). The CDR3 length is 12 residues. Deletions cut 3 bases from V and 6 bases from J, with 6 bases between. CDR3 amino acids: CASSLRGQPQHF. The CDR3 region has the DNA TGTGCCAGCAGTTTGAGGGGTCAGCCCCAGCATTTT.

This rearrangement joins TRBV13 to TRBJ1-6; TRBD1 is a possible D gene (6 bases). Germline values: CDR1 PRHDT, CDR2 FYEKMQ (reference sequence). CDR3 length: 16 residues. Trimming stripped 0 bases from V and 3 bases from J, with 9 bases between. The CDR3 is CASSLGSRGYNSPLHF. CDR3 DNA sequence: TGTGCCAGCAGCTTAGGCTCCAGGGGCTATAATTCACCCCTCCACTTT. Drawing the rest from reference TRBV13 and TRBJ1-6, the complete variable domain is AAGVIQSPRHLIKEKRETATLKCYPIPRHDTVYWYQQGPGQDPQFLISFYEKMQSDKGSIPDRFSAQQFSDYHSELNMSSLELGDSALYFCASSLGSRGYNSPLHFGNGTRLTVT.

The genes are TRBV10-2 and TRBJ1-2, with D possibly being TRBD1 (5 bases). CDR1 WSHSY and CDR2 SAAADI come from the germline V gene. V lost 6 bases, J lost 3 bases, and 11 bases lay in between. CDR3 length: 13 residues. The CDR3 bases are TGCGCCAGCAGGGACCGGGACTACTATGGCTACACCTTC. It specifies CASRDRDYYGYTF.

The J gene is TRBJ2-5, the V gene TRBV10-3; D is perhaps TRBD1 or TRBD2 (6 bases each). Germline CDR1 is ENHRY and CDR2 is SYGVKD. Trimming removed 2 bases from V and 4 bases from J, with 11 bases in between. The CDR3 has 14 residues. The DNA of the CDR3 is TGTGCCATCAGTGAGAATAGGGGGGCAGAGACCCAGTACTTC. This translates into CAISENRGAETQYF.

J is TRBJ2-2 and V is TRBV12-3 or TRBV12-4, with D uncertain. V was cut by 7 bases and J by 4 bases, with 4 bases left in between. The CDR3 runs to 11 residues. The CDR3 spells CASTVTGELFF. The CDR3 DNA follows: TGTGCCAGCACCGTCACCGGGGAGCTGTTTTTT.

This clone was seen more than once but under ten times. This chain links TRBV30 with TRBJ1-5; D possibly corresponds to TRBD1 (6 bases). Germline V gene lookup returns CDR1 GTSNPN and CDR2 SVGIG (reference sequence). Between the trimmed V and J ends, which lost 2 bases and 7 bases, there was a span of 15 bases. The CDR3 length is 14 residues. In DNA, the CDR3 is TGTGCCTGGAGTACAGCGGGGGCGGTGCAGCCCCAGCATTTT. Its protein product is CAWSTAGAVQPQHF.